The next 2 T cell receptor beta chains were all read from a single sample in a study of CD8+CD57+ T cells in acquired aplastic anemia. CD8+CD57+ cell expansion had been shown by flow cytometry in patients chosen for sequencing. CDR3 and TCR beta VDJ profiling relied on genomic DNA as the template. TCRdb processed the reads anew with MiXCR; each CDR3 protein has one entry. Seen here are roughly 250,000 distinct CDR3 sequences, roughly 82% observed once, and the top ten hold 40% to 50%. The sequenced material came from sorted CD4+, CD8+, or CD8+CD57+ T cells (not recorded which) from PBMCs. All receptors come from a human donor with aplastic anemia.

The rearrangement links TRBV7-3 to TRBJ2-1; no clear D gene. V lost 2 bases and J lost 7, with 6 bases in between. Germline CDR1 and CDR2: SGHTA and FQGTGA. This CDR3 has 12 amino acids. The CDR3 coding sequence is TGTGCCAGCAGCTTAGTAGGGAATGAGCAGTTCTTC. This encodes CASSLVGNEQFF.

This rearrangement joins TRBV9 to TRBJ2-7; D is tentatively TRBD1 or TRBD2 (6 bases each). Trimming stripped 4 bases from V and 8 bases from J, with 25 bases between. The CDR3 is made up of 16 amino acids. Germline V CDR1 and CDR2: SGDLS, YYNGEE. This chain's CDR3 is CASSTHGPGASVQQYV. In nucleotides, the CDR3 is TGTGCCAGCAGCACCCACGGGCCGGGGGCCAGCGTCCAGCAGTACGTC.